This TCR beta chain was retrieved from a study of CD8+CD57+ T cells in acquired aplastic anemia. Study-level findings and limits: About 27 CD8+ CDR3 sequences were shared between patients and controls.

Per the germline V gene, CDR1 is MGHDK and CDR2 is SYGVNS. Trimming took 3 bases from V and 0 from J, leaving 11 bases between them. This CDR3 comprises 15 residues. Sequencing was done on patients that had shown CD8+CD57+ cell expansion by flow cytometry. This clonotype was seen repeatedly, ten times or more. What it recognizes is unknown. TCR beta VDJ and CDR3 profiles were obtained from a genomic DNA template. From the reads, TCRdb called clonotypes with MiXCR, one entry per CDR3 protein. The sample shows more than 200,000 distinct CDR3 sequences, roughly 45% of them seen only once. This clonotype was obtained from a human donor with aplastic anemia. The sample comprised sorted CD4+, CD8+, or CD8+CD57+ T cells (not recorded which) from PBMCs. The chain uses TRBV25-1 and TRBJ1-2; possible D gene TRBD1, 5 bases. The CDR3 protein is CASSDPGLANYGYTF. The CDR3 DNA follows: TGTGCCAGCAGTGATCCGGGGCTCGCTAACTATGGCTACACCTTC.